One sample yielded the 19 T cell receptor beta chains listed below, sequenced in a study of blood T cell repertoires in COVID-19. The protocol was immunoSEQ multiplex PCR, while the TCRdb copy is restricted to in-frame clones and leaves out a portion. This table holds about 150,000 clones, around 90% found once. Sequencing input: peripheral blood. These receptors were collected from a woman in her forties or fifties with acute or convalescent COVID-19.

V and J are TRBV11-3 and TRBJ2-1; 9 bases agree with TRBD2. The CDR3 length is 16 residues. V gave up 5 bases and J gave up 6 bases; unmatched junction bases: 11. Germline V gene data show CDR1 as SGHNT and CDR2 as YENEEA. CDR3 bases: TGTGCCAGCAGCCGTAGCGGGAGTATTATCGCCAATGAGCAGTTCTTC. This translates into CASSRSGSIIANEQFF.

The chain employs TRBV28 and TRBJ2-7, with D possibly matching TRBD1 (5 bases). With 6 bases removed from V and 2 bases from J, the gap between germline ends came to 11 bases. The CDR3 covers 13 residues. Germline assignment: CDR1 MDHEN and CDR2 SYDVKM. The CDR3 DNA follows: TGTGCCAGCAGCCGACAGCATGCCTACGAGCAGTACTTC. It encodes CASSRQHAYEQYF.

The rearrangement links TRBV29-1 to TRBJ1-2; no clear D gene. The CDR3 has 14 amino acids. The V end was cut by 0 bases, the J end by 2 bases, with 10 bases between. Germline loops: CDR1 SQVTM, CDR2 ANQGSEA. Here the CDR3 reads CSVEDKPRNYGYTF. CDR3 in DNA: TGCAGCGTTGAAGATAAGCCCCGAAACTATGGCTACACCTTC.

The CDR3 DNA reads TGTGCCAGCAGCGCCCGAGGCCGACAGAGAGCAAGCACCGGGGAGCTGTTTTTT. Residues: CASSARGRQRASTGELFF. The rearrangement joins TRBV9 to TRBJ2-2, with D possibly being TRBD1 (5 bases). With 3 bases removed from V and 4 bases from J, the gap between germline ends came to 22 bases. The germline V gene encodes CDR1 SGDLS and CDR2 YYNGEE. The CDR3 covers 18 residues.

The rearrangement uses TRBV6-5 and TRBJ2-1, with no clear D. The CDR3 has 13 residues. The germline gives CDR1 MNHEY, CDR2 SVGAGI. V was trimmed by 6 bases and J by 0 bases, leaving 6 bases between them. This CDR3 is CASRGPSYNEQFF. The CDR3 DNA sequence: TGTGCCAGCAGGGGCCCCTCCTACAATGAGCAGTTCTTC.

This sequence joins TRBV7-2 and TRBJ2-1; 7 nucleotides match TRBD1. This CDR3 is 17 amino acids long. Germline V gene data show CDR1 as SGHTA and CDR2 as FQGNSA. The V gene end was trimmed by 4 bases and the J gene end by 2 bases; junction bases not matched to a gene: 11. The CDR3 loop reads CASSSLRGGETYNEQFF. The CDR3 DNA reads TGTGCCAGCAGCTCCCTTAGAGGGGGCGAAACCTACAATGAGCAGTTCTTC.

This chain connects TRBV12-5 to TRBJ2-2; perhaps TRBD2 as D (5 bases). The CDR3 loop spans 15 amino acids. V lost 4 bases, J lost 5 bases, and 14 bases lay in between. Germline V gene data show CDR1 as LGHNT and CDR2 as FRNRAP. The DNA for the CDR3 is TGTGCTAGTGGTTGGGGTAGCGTTACTACCGGGGAGCTGTTTTTT. The encoded protein is CASGWGSVTTGELFF.

Details on this clone: This sample also contains other DNA sequences that code for the same CDR3. The chain has TRBV5-1 and TRBJ2-2; D remains unclear. Germline V CDR1 and CDR2: SGHRS, YFSETQ. The CDR3 sequence is 14 residues long. V was trimmed by 0 bases and J by 1 base, leaving 4 bases between them. The CDR3 region is CASSLDLNTGELFF. CDR3 nucleotide sequence: TGCGCCAGCAGCTTGGATCTGAACACCGGGGAGCTGTTTTTT.

The V and J genes are TRBV7-9 and TRBJ1-4; TRBD1 aligns across 7 bases. The V gene's germline CDR1 is SEHNR and CDR2 FQNEAQ (reference sequence). The CDR3 totals 13 residues. Trimming cost V 3 bases and J 6 bases; bases outside gene matches: 1. The CDR3 DNA follows: TGTGCCAGCAGCTTGGGACAGTATGAAAAACTGTTTTTT. Its translation is CASSLGQYEKLFF. The entire variable domain, with the rest obtained from reference TRBV7-9 and TRBJ1-4, is as follows: DTGVSQNPRHKITKRGQNVTFRCDPISEHNRLYWYRQTLGQGPEFLTYFQNEAQLEKSRLLSDRFSAERPKGSFSTLEIQRTEQGDSAMYLCASSLGQYEKLFFGSGTQLSVL.

V is TRBV6-5 and J is TRBJ2-7, with D possibly TRBD1 on 6 matching bases. The CDR3 sequence is 15 residues long. Trimming took 6 bases from V and 2 from J, leaving 17 bases between them. Germline CDR1 is MNHEY and CDR2 is SVGAGI. The CDR3 spells CASSRIGRDTYEQYF. The CDR3 DNA is TGTGCCAGCAGCCGAATTGGCAGGGACACCTACGAGCAGTACTTC.

In the case of this clone: This may arise from a read error, as a much more abundant clone is one base away. V and J are TRBV3-1 (or the pseudogene TRBV3-2) and TRBJ1-5; 12 bases line up with TRBD1. This CDR3 comprises 15 residues. The J segment lost 7 bases and the V segment lost 0 bases, leaving 1 base of the junction unmatched. Germline V gene lookup returns CDR1 LGHDT and CDR2 YNNKEL (reference sequence). The CDR3 region is CASSQDGTGGQPQHF. The CDR3 DNA follows: TGTGCCAGCAGCCAAGATGGGACAGGGGGCCAGCCCCAGCATTTT.

As to this clone: The sample contains more than one DNA sequence encoding this CDR3. The rearrangement joins TRBV29-1 to TRBJ1-6, with 9 positions matching TRBD1. CDR3 length: 13 residues. V trimming: 6 bases; J trimming: 7 bases; junction bases outside the gene matches: 4. The V gene's germline CDR1 is SQVTM and CDR2 ANQGSEA. The chain's CDR3 is CSVETGGNSPLHF. CDR3 in DNA: TGCAGCGTAGAGACAGGGGGGAATTCACCCCTCCACTTT.

The CDR3 spells CASSSPRAGGPNHEQYF. The CDR3 region has the DNA TGTGCCAGCAGCTCGCCGAGAGCGGGAGGGCCTAACCACGAGCAGTACTTC. This chain joins TRBV5-4 and TRBJ2-7, with 10 bases matching TRBD2. Germline trimming cut 3 bases from V and 5 bases from J; bases unmatched to any gene: 14. The germline CDR1 and CDR2 sequences are SGHNT and YYREEE (reference sequence). The CDR3 has 17 amino acids.

CDR3 coding DNA: TGTGCCATCAGGTCGGGACTAGCGCAAGAGACCCAGTACTTC. It translates to CAIRSGLAQETQYF. The rearrangement joins TRBV10-3 to TRBJ2-5; the match to TRBD2 covers 10 bases. This CDR3 region has 14 residues. J gave up 2 bases and V 6 bases, and 3 bases lay outside the gene matches. CDR1 and CDR2 from the germline V gene are ENHRY and SYGVKD.

The V call is TRBV10-3, the J call TRBJ2-7; TRBD2 is a possible D gene (7 bases). The CDR3 totals 14 residues. Trimming removed 4 bases at V and 4 bases at J, with 14 bases between. Per the germline V gene, CDR1 is ENHRY and CDR2 is SYGVKD. The DNA for the CDR3 is TGTGCCATCAGTGGTCGGGGGGCTACTTACGAGCAGTACTTC. Its translation: CAISGRGATYEQYF.

This chain joins TRBV6-5 and TRBJ1-2; D might be TRBD1 (6 bases). Trimming took off 6 bases at V and 4 bases at J, with 15 bases between the two ends. The CDR3 extends over 14 amino acids. Germline loops: CDR1 MNHEY, CDR2 SVGAGI. The CDR3 is CASSQGTLVYGYTF. CDR3 nucleotides: TGTGCCAGCAGCCAGGGGACCTTGGTCTATGGCTACACCTTC.

The chain employs TRBV7-8 and TRBJ2-2; D is possibly TRBD1 (7 bases). This CDR3 is built from 15 residues. The germline CDR1 and CDR2 sequences are SGHVS and FQNEAQ. V was trimmed by 5 bases and J by 5 bases, leaving 15 bases between them. The CDR3 is CASSAGQLLTGELFF. Here the CDR3 DNA reads TGTGCCAGCAGCGCGGGACAGTTGTTGACCGGGGAGCTGTTTTTT.

The rearrangement joins TRBV5-4 to TRBJ2-5; 8 nucleotides align to TRBD2. Germline values: CDR1 SGHNT, CDR2 YYREEE (reference sequence). The junction had 6 bases not matched to a gene; V was cut back by 1 base and J by 4 bases. The CDR3 covers 15 residues. The CDR3 DNA sequence: TGTGCCAGCAGCTTGTATTTGCTAGCGGGAGAGACCCAGTACTTC. This gives the protein CASSLYLLAGETQYF.

The rearrangement joins TRBV11-2 to TRBJ2-7, with TRBD1 matching over 9 bases. Germline CDR1 and CDR2: SGHAT and FQNNGV. V shed 1 base and J 2 bases; nucleotides not matched to a gene: 6. This CDR3 has 16 amino acids. DNA of the CDR3: TGTGCCAGCAGCTTAGGGGGGGGGACAGGGCCCTACGAGCAGTACTTC. Encoded protein: CASSLGGGTGPYEQYF.